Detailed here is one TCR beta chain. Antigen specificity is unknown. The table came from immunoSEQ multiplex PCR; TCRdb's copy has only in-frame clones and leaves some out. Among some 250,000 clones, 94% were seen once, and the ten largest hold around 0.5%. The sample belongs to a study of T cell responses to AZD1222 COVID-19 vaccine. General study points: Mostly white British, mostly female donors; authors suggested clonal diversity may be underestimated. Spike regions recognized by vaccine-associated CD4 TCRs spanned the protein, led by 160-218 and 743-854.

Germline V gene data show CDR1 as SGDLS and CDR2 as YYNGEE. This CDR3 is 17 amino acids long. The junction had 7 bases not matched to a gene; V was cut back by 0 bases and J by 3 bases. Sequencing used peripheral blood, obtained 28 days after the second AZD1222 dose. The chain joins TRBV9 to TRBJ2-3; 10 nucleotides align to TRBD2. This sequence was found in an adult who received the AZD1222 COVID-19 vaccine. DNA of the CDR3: TGTGCCAGCAGCGTAGGGCTAGCGGGAGTTAGTACAGATACGCAGTATTTT. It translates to CASSVGLAGVSTDTQYF.